This T cell receptor (beta chain) was found in a study of cytomegalovirus exposure and HLA in healthy donors. Study results and caveats: Follow-up analysis seemed to connect common viral pathogens with several of the most significant clusters identified.

The germline V gene encodes CDR1 MNHNS and CDR2 SASEGT. The CDR3 extends over 13 amino acids. The V end lost 7 bases, the J end lost 3 bases, and 13 bases lay between the germline ends. Worth noting for this clone: What it recognizes is unknown.

The PCR made use of 60 Vbeta and 13 Jbeta primers. Assay: immunoSEQ multiplex PCR; the TCRdb copy retains only in-frame clones and omits some. This sample has roughly 200,000 clones, with roughly 80% found just once. The specimen sequenced was PBMCs. The chain employs TRBV6-1 and TRBJ2-7, with D perhaps TRBD1 (5 bases). The receptor's source is a female donor in good health and CMV-seronegative. The CDR3 DNA reads TGTGCCAGCAAGGGGCAGGGCTTCTACGAGCAGTACTTC. It translates to CASKGQGFYEQYF.